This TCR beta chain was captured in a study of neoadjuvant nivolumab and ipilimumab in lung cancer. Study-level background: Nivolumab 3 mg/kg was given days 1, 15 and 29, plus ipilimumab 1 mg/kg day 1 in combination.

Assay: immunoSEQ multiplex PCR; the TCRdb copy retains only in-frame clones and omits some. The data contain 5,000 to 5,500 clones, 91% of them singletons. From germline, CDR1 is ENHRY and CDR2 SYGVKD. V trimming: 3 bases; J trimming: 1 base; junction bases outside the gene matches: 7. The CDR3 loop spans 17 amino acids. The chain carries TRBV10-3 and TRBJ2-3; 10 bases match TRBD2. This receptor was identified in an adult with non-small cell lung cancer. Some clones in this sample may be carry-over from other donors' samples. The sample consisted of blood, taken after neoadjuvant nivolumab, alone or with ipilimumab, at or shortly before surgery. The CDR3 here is CAISDGSGRAGTDTQYF. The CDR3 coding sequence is TGTGCCATCAGTGACGGGAGCGGGAGGGCGGGCACAGATACGCAGTATTTT.